These 31 T cell receptor beta chains were sequenced from one sample in a study of blood T cell repertoires in COVID-19. The table came from immunoSEQ multiplex PCR; TCRdb's copy has only in-frame clones and leaves some out. The data show around 180,000 clones, roughly 89% seen once. The sequenced sample consisted of PBMCs or T cells enriched from blood (not recorded which). The receptors come from a middle-aged woman with acute COVID-19.

V and J are TRBV2 and TRBJ1-2; D remains ambiguous. The CDR3 length is 12 residues. Per the germline V gene, CDR1 is SNHLY and CDR2 is FYNNEI. With 3 bases removed from V and 4 bases from J, the gap between germline ends came to 6 bases. The CDR3 sequence is CASSETSYGYTF. In DNA, the CDR3 is TGTGCCAGCAGTGAGACATCCTATGGCTACACCTTC.

The gene calls are TRBV6-2 or TRBV6-3 and TRBJ2-6; 8 nucleotides align to TRBD1. CDR3 length equals 17 residues. V lost 4 bases and J lost 1; bases outside the gene matches: 6. CDR1 and CDR2 (germline): MNHEY, SVGEGT. CDR3 coding DNA: TGTGCCAGCAGTTCCCGGACAGGGCTGTCTGGGGCCAACGTCCTGACTTTC. Residues: CASSSRTGLSGANVLTF.

V usage is TRBV13 and J usage is TRBJ2-1; possibly TRBD2 for D (6 bases). The V gene's germline CDR1 is PRHDT and CDR2 FYEKMQ (reference sequence). This CDR3 is built from 15 residues. Deletions cut 3 bases from V and 3 bases from J, with 12 bases between. CDR3 region: CASSLDGGYYNEQFF. The CDR3 DNA sequence: TGTGCCAGCAGCTTGGACGGGGGTTACTACAATGAGCAGTTCTTC. The complete variable domain, with remaining parts taken from reference TRBV13 and TRBJ2-1, reads AAGVIQSPRHLIKEKRETATLKCYPIPRHDTVYWYQQGPGQDPQFLISFYEKMQSDKGSIPDRFSAQQFSDYHSELNMSSLELGDSALYFCASSLDGGYYNEQFFGPGTRLTVL.

This clone appeared once. The chain carries TRBV10-2 and TRBJ2-1, with a possible D match to TRBD2 (7 bases). Germline-derived CDR1 and CDR2 are WSHSY and SAAADI. The CDR3 length is 16 residues. Trimming removed 3 bases at V and 2 bases at J, with 14 bases between. The CDR3 DNA reads TGCGCCAGCAGTGAAGACGGGGGGCCCACCTACAATGAGCAGTTCTTC. As protein: CASSEDGGPTYNEQFF.

This chain's CDR3 is CASSQSAQNNSPLHF. CDR3 sequence (DNA): TGTGCCAGCAGCCAAAGTGCACAGAATAATTCACCCCTCCACTTT. The rearrangement joins TRBV4-2 to TRBJ1-6; unclear D gene. Germline CDR1 reads LGHNA; CDR2 reads YNFKEQ. The CDR3 extends over 15 amino acids. The V and J ends lost 2 bases and 5 bases respectively, with 10 bases between them.

The chain recombines TRBV7-2 with TRBJ1-5, with 9 bases aligning to TRBD1. The CDR3 is 16 residues long. CDR1 and CDR2 (germline): SGHTA, FQGNSA. V dropped 4 bases and J dropped 2; count of bases not matched to a gene: 6. The DNA of the CDR3 is TGTGCCAGCAGCTCTATGGACAGGGGTGGCAATCAGCCCCAGCATTTT. Translating it yields CASSSMDRGGNQPQHF.

The rearrangement joins TRBV30 to TRBJ1-4; no definite D call. In germline, CDR1 is GTSNPN, CDR2 SVGIG (reference sequence). Trimming left V 2 bases short and J 3 bases short, with 7 bases between. This CDR3 has 13 amino acids. The CDR3 sequence is CAWSPPANEKLFF. Written as DNA, the CDR3 is TGTGCCTGGAGTCCTCCGGCTAATGAAAAACTGTTTTTT.

The genes are TRBV25-1 and TRBJ1-2; D ambiguous. V lost 3 bases and J 6 bases, leaving 17 bases between the germline ends. The CDR3 consists of 15 residues. The germline CDR1 and CDR2 sequences are MGHDK and SYGVNS. The CDR3 coding sequence is TGTGCCAGCAGTGATCTATCCCGAGGGTCGGATGGCTACACCTTC. Protein product: CASSDLSRGSDGYTF.

V and J are TRBV2 and TRBJ1-2; D is ambiguous. This CDR3 region has 13 residues. Germline V gives CDR1 SNHLY, CDR2 FYNNEI. Trimming stripped 4 bases from V and 3 bases from J, with 9 bases between. The CDR3 coding sequence is TGTGCCAGCAGTGTGCAGGCGCACTATGGCTACACCTTC. Translated, it gives CASSVQAHYGYTF.

In its sample, this clone was seen once. The rearrangement links TRBV5-1 to TRBJ1-1, with 7 bases identical to TRBD1. This CDR3 is built from 14 residues. Looked up from germline, CDR1 is SGHRS and CDR2 is YFSETQ. The ends lost 3 bases at V and 2 bases at J; junction bases unmatched: 4. The CDR3 spells CASSSTGANTEAFF. In nucleotides, the CDR3 is TGCGCCAGCAGCTCCACAGGGGCAAACACTGAAGCTTTCTTT.

This clone appeared a single time. CDR3 sequence reads: CASSPIFQTGLRNQPQHF. DNA for the CDR3: TGTGCCAGCAGCCCTATATTCCAGACAGGGCTGCGCAATCAGCCCCAGCATTTT. The gene calls are TRBV28 and TRBJ1-5; 7 bases map to TRBD1. Germline trimming cut 6 bases from V and 2 bases from J; bases unmatched to any gene: 16. Per the germline V gene, CDR1 is MDHEN and CDR2 is SYDVKM. CDR3 length: 18 amino acids. The variable domain in full, with the rest retrieved from reference TRBV28 and TRBJ1-5, is DVKVTQSSRYLVKRTGEKVFLECVQDMDHENMFWYRQDPGLGLRLIYFSYDVKMKEKGDIPEGYSVSREKKERFSLILESASTNQTSMYLCASSPIFQTGLRNQPQHFGDGTRLSIL.

V usage is TRBV19 and J usage is TRBJ2-1, with 7 positions matching TRBD2. Germline CDR1 reads LNHDA; CDR2 reads SQIVND (reference sequence). Losses at the gene ends were 3 bases for V and 2 bases for J; bases not matched to a gene: 7. CDR3 length: 16 residues. Here the CDR3 DNA reads TGTGCCAGTAGTATGATCGCTAGCGGTACCTACAATGAGCAGTTCTTC. Its translation is CASSMIASGTYNEQFF.

The V and J genes are TRBV19 and TRBJ1-2; the D is unclear. The V gene lost 9 bases and the J gene lost 4 bases, with 12 bases spanning the gap. Per germline, CDR1 LNHDA and CDR2 SQIVND (reference sequence). The CDR3 is 12 residues long. The DNA of the CDR3 is TGTGCCAGCCGACCAGAGGGCTATGGCTACACCTTC. Encoded protein: CASRPEGYGYTF.

The chain uses TRBV19 and TRBJ2-7; 8 bases are shared with TRBD2. Germline V gene lookup returns CDR1 LNHDA and CDR2 SQIVND (reference sequence). The CDR3 covers 14 residues. J gave up 4 bases and V 2 bases, and 4 bases lay outside the gene matches. The CDR3 sequence is CASSISSGSYEQYF. In DNA form, the CDR3 reads TGTGCCAGTAGTATATCCAGCGGGAGTTACGAGCAGTACTTC.

CDR3 DNA: TGCGCCAGCAGCTTGGTCCCAGAAACCTACGAGCAGTACTTC. Translating gives CASSLVPETYEQYF. The chain joins TRBV5-1 to TRBJ2-7, with D unresolved. The CDR3 extends over 14 amino acids. From germline, CDR1 is SGHRS and CDR2 YFSETQ. The V end lost 0 bases, the J end lost 2 bases, and 9 bases lay between the germline ends.

The gene calls are TRBV19 and TRBJ1-1; the match to TRBD1 covers 10 bases. This CDR3 comprises 18 residues. Germline V CDR1 and CDR2: LNHDA, SQIVND (reference sequence). The trim removed 3 bases at V and 5 bases at J, leaving 15 bases unmatched. CDR3 loop: CASSIGQGDTLWMTEAFF. CDR3 nucleotides: TGTGCCAGTAGTATTGGACAGGGGGACACCCTTTGGATGACTGAAGCTTTCTTT.

The chain links TRBV14 to TRBJ2-1; tentative D call: TRBD2 (6 bases). CDR3 length equals 15 residues. Germline values: CDR1 SGHDN, CDR2 FVKESK. Between the trimmed V and J ends, which lost 3 bases and 7 bases, there was a span of 16 bases. CDR3 sequence: CASSHPWRGTNEQFF. The CDR3 coding sequence is TGTGCCAGCAGCCACCCCTGGAGGGGAACGAATGAGCAGTTCTTC.

This rearrangement joins TRBV5-6 to TRBJ2-2, with 12 nucleotides matching TRBD2. J gave up 3 bases and V 3 bases, and 6 bases lay outside the gene matches. Germline CDR1 is SGHDT and CDR2 is YYEEEE. The CDR3 runs to 17 residues. The CDR3 DNA reads as TGTGCCAGCAGCTGGGCTAGCGGGGGGGCCCACACCGGGGAGCTGTTTTTT. It is translated as CASSWASGGAHTGELFF.

J is TRBJ2-7 and V is TRBV5-8; TRBD1 matches at 10 bases. The CDR3 runs to 16 residues. Germline assignment: CDR1 SGHTS and CDR2 YDEGEE. Losses at the gene ends were 2 bases for V and 3 bases for J; bases not matched to a gene: 8. In nucleotides, the CDR3 is TGTGCCAGCAGCTTACCATTGACAGGGGGCGGCTACGAGCAGTACTTC. It is translated as CASSLPLTGGGYEQYF.

This sequence joins TRBV7-8 and TRBJ2-1; 12 bases map to TRBD2. The germline CDR1 and CDR2 sequences are SGHVS and FQNEAQ. The CDR3 runs 18 residues. The trim removed 5 bases at V and 0 bases at J, leaving 8 bases unmatched. The CDR3, as DNA: TGTGCCAGCAGCCATGGACTAGCGGGATCGAGCTCCTACAATGAGCAGTTCTTC. Residues: CASSHGLAGSSSYNEQFF. Full variable domain (remainder filled in from reference TRBV7-8 and TRBJ2-1): GAGVSQSPRYKVAKRGQDVALRCDPISGHVSLFWYQQALGQGPEFLTYFQNEAQLDKSGLPSDRFFAERPEGSVSTLKIQRTQQEDSAVYLCASSHGLAGSSSYNEQFFGPGTRLTVL.

The chain employs TRBV7-3 and TRBJ2-5; a possible D gene is TRBD2 (6 bases). CDR1 and CDR2 (germline): SGHTA, FQGTGA. Trimming removed 5 bases at V and 4 bases at J, with 11 bases between. The length of the CDR3 is 13 residues. The CDR3 bases are TGTGCCAGCAGCCCGGGGGTGAGAGAGACCCAGTACTTC. Its protein is CASSPGVRETQYF.

The rearrangement joins TRBV6-5 to TRBJ2-1; TRBD2 matches 9 bases. Germline-derived CDR1 and CDR2 are MNHEY and SVGAGI. The CDR3 loop spans 15 amino acids. The V segment lost 8 bases and the J segment 9 bases; nucleotides outside the gene matches: 14. Here the CDR3 reads CASRQSGRRGGEQFF. The CDR3 nucleotides read TGTGCCAGCCGTCAGAGCGGGAGGCGTGGGGGTGAGCAGTTCTTC.

This sequence joins TRBV27 and TRBJ2-7; D gene uncertain. Trimming stripped 5 bases from V and 5 bases from J, with 13 bases between. CDR1 and CDR2 from the germline V gene are MNHEY and SMNVEV (reference sequence). The CDR3 runs 13 residues. In DNA form, the CDR3 reads TGTGCCAGCAGTAGGAGTAGGTCCCACGAGCAGTACTTC. Protein product: CASSRSRSHEQYF.

This sequence joins TRBV7-3 and TRBJ2-2, with unresolved D. Germline CDR1 SGHTA, CDR2 FQGTGA. CDR3 length equals 16 residues. V was cut by 5 bases and J by 0 bases, with 13 bases left in between. DNA for the CDR3: TGTGCCAGCAGCCCTCGCGCAAGTACGAACACCGGGGAGCTGTTTTTT. Translating gives CASSPRASTNTGELFF.

V usage is TRBV30 and J usage is TRBJ1-1, with D possibly TRBD1 on 5 matching bases. In germline, CDR1 is GTSNPN, CDR2 SVGIG (reference sequence). This CDR3 is 13 amino acids long. V was shortened by 1 base and J by 4 bases, with 10 bases between the two germline ends. CDR3 region: CAWSELGPTEAFF. DNA of the CDR3: TGTGCCTGGAGTGAACTGGGGCCCACTGAAGCTTTCTTT.

Concerning this clone itself: The sample has other DNA sequences that encode this CDR3 too. This chain links TRBV7-2 with TRBJ2-5; no firm D call. Germline-derived CDR1 and CDR2 are SGHTA and FQGNSA. The V gene lost 5 bases and the J gene lost 4 bases, with 5 bases spanning the gap. CDR3 length: 11 residues. The DNA of the CDR3 is TGTGCCAGCAGCCCCGGAGAGACCCAGTACTTC. It encodes CASSPGETQYF.

V is TRBV7-3 and J is TRBJ2-1; 12 bases line up with TRBD2. The length of the CDR3 is 14 residues. Germline V lookup: CDR1 SGHTA, CDR2 FQGTGA. J was trimmed by 8 bases and V by 3 bases; bases with no gene match: 2. For the CDR3, the DNA is TGTGCCAGCAGCTTTCTAGCGGGGGGGCATGAGCAGTTCTTC. Protein product: CASSFLAGGHEQFF.

The chain combines TRBV27 with TRBJ2-2, with 11 bases fitting TRBD2. The junction had 12 bases not matched to a gene; V was cut back by 11 bases and J by 7 bases. The CDR3 totals 15 residues. Germline V gene sequence: CDR1 MNHEY, CDR2 SMNVEV (reference sequence). CDR3 sequence reads: CAVQNLAGGGGELFF. CDR3 DNA sequence: TGTGCCGTCCAAAATCTAGCGGGGGGCGGCGGGGAGCTGTTTTTT.

The genes are TRBV18 and TRBJ1-2; D remains unclear. The CDR3 spans 15 residues. V was pared by 3 bases and J by 4 bases, with 15 bases between. CDR1 is KGHSH and CDR2 is LQKENI in the germline V gene. DNA for the CDR3: TGTGCCAGCTCACCTAATTCCGGACTGTTCTATGGCTACACCTTC. Its protein product is CASSPNSGLFYGYTF.

DNA of the CDR3: TGCGCCAGCAGCTTGGGACAACAATACAATGAGCAGTTCTTC. This encodes CASSLGQQYNEQFF. The genes are TRBV5-1 and TRBJ2-1, with D unresolved. The germline V gene encodes CDR1 SGHRS and CDR2 YFSETQ. The V end lost 0 bases, the J end lost 4 bases, and 8 bases lay between the germline ends. The CDR3 totals 14 residues. Using reference TRBV5-1 and TRBJ2-1 for the parts outside the CDR3, the full variable domain is KAGVTQTPRYLIKTRGQQVTLSCSPISGHRSVSWYQQTPGQGLQFLFEYFSETQRNKGNFPGRFSGRQFSNSRSEMNVSTLELGDSALYLCASSLGQQYNEQFFGPGTRLTVL.

The rearrangement joins TRBV5-5 to TRBJ2-7, with 7 bases fitting TRBD1. Trimming removed 4 bases from V and 3 bases from J; junction bases left unmatched: 7. This CDR3 contains 14 residues. Germline loops: CDR1 SGHKS, CDR2 YYEKEE (reference sequence). Written as DNA, the CDR3 is TGTGCCAGCAGCCCGACAGGGTTTGACTACGAGCAGTACTTC. Protein: CASSPTGFDYEQYF.